These 25 T cell receptor beta chains came from one sample sequenced in a study of T cell responses to AZD1222 COVID-19 vaccine. The table came from immunoSEQ multiplex PCR; TCRdb's copy has only in-frame clones and leaves some out. The data contain about 160,000 clones, approximately 90% of them singletons. The sequencing used peripheral blood, collected on day 0 of AZD1222 vaccination. The receptors derive from an adult in good health.

The V and J genes are TRBV6-5 and TRBJ1-2, with 11 bases that match TRBD1. CDR3 length: 15 amino acids. Germline CDR1 reads MNHEY; CDR2 reads SVGAGI. V lost 8 bases and J lost 4; bases outside the gene matches: 9. The CDR3 DNA is TGTGCCAGCTACTCTCTGGGGACAGGGGGCTATGGCTACACCTTC. Protein: CASYSLGTGGYGYTF.

As for this clone: The same CDR3 can be traced to other DNA sequences in this sample. The chain joins TRBV4-1 to TRBJ2-2, with D unresolved. CDR3 length equals 14 residues. CDR1 is MGHRA and CDR2 is YSYEKL in the germline V gene. V lost 0 bases and J 1 base, leaving 3 bases between the germline ends. The CDR3 DNA follows: TGCGCCAGCAGCCAAGACCGGAACACCGGGGAGCTGTTTTTT. This gives the protein CASSQDRNTGELFF.

This chain links TRBV5-6 with TRBJ1-2, with D hard to call. Germline CDR1 is SGHDT and CDR2 is YYEEEE. The CDR3 length is 13 residues. The germline V and J ends were trimmed by 2 bases and 7 bases, with 12 bases remaining between them. The CDR3 nucleotides read TGTGCCAGCAGCTTAGCCCATACTGCTGGCTACACCTTC. It translates to CASSLAHTAGYTF.

This clone was counted between two and nine times. V gene TRBV24-1 combines with J gene TRBJ2-7, with D possibly TRBD2 on 5 matching bases. Trimming removed 5 bases at V and 4 bases at J, with 8 bases between. The CDR3 consists of 12 residues. CDR1 is KGHDR and CDR2 is SFDVKD in the germline V gene. The CDR3 coding sequence is TGTGCCACCAGTGCGGGAAGTTACGAGCAGTACTTC. It encodes CATSAGSYEQYF.

This clone was counted a single time. In DNA form, the CDR3 reads TGTGCCACCAGTGATCTCAAGGACAGAAATTCGCAGTTCTTC. It yields the protein CATSDLKDRNSQFF. V usage is TRBV24-1 and J usage is TRBJ2-1, with D possibly matching TRBD1 (6 bases). The CDR3 consists of 14 residues. The V end was cut by 3 bases, the J end by 12 bases, with 17 bases between. Germline loops: CDR1 KGHDR, CDR2 SFDVKD.

This chain joins TRBV27 and TRBJ1-1; 7 positions match TRBD1. CDR1 is MNHEY, CDR2 SMNVEV, per germline (reference sequence). This CDR3 region has 14 residues. The V segment lost 4 bases and the J segment 1 base; nucleotides outside the gene matches: 3. The CDR3 bases are TGTGCCAGCAGTTCCCGACAGGGGAACACTGAAGCTTTCTTT. Its translation is CASSSRQGNTEAFF.

The CDR3 loop reads CASEEIGGANEQFF. CDR3 DNA sequence: TGTGCCAGCGAGGAGATCGGGGGCGCCAATGAGCAGTTCTTC. The chain uses TRBV3-1 (or the pseudogene TRBV3-2) and TRBJ2-1; either TRBD1 or TRBD2 may fit D (6 bases each). The germline V gene has CDR1 LGHDT and CDR2 YNNKEL (reference sequence). This CDR3 comprises 14 residues. Trimming left V 8 bases short and J 6 bases short, with 17 bases between.

This clone was picked up one time. The chain combines TRBV5-1 with TRBJ2-5; TRBD1 might be the D (5 bases). Trimming pared 7 bases from V and 2 bases from J, leaving 12 bases between. The CDR3 is 13 residues long. The germline CDR1 and CDR2 sequences are SGHRS and YFSETQ. In nucleotides, the CDR3 is TGCGCCAGCTTCCAGGGATTTCAAGAGACCCAGTACTTC. Translation: CASFQGFQETQYF.

Comment on this clone: Within the sample, other DNA sequences also encode this same CDR3. The gene calls are TRBV6-5 and TRBJ2-7; TRBD2 might be the D (6 bases). Trimming removed 3 bases at V and 7 bases at J, with 7 bases between. Germline assignment: CDR1 MNHEY and CDR2 SVGAGI. The CDR3 is made up of 11 amino acids. CDR3: CASSYGGEQYF. The DNA of the CDR3 is TGTGCCAGCAGTTATGGGGGGGAGCAGTACTTC.

V is TRBV20-1 and J is TRBJ2-5; tentatively, D is TRBD1 (5 bases). The length of the CDR3 is 13 residues. Germline-derived CDR1 and CDR2 are DFQATT and SNEGSKA (reference sequence). Trimming stripped 6 bases from V and 0 bases from J, with 11 bases between. CDR3 sequence (DNA): TGCAGTGCGAGTGACAGAGACCAAGAGACCCAGTACTTC. Translating gives CSASDRDQETQYF.

The CDR3 DNA sequence: TGTGCCAGCAGTGAAGGGTTCGACTCGAGCTACGAGCAGTACTTC. Its protein is CASSEGFDSSYEQYF. The rearrangement joins TRBV6-1 to TRBJ2-7; D is ambiguous. The germline gives CDR1 MNHNS, CDR2 SASEGT. V gave up 1 base and J gave up 3 bases, with 13 bases separating them. The CDR3 totals 15 residues.

The chain's CDR3 is CASSLQLTNTIYF. The CDR3 bases are TGTGCCAGCAGCCTGCAGCTTACGAACACCATATATTTT. This chain links TRBV11-3 with TRBJ1-3; D is uncertain. CDR3 size: 13 residues. The germline V and J ends were trimmed by 5 bases and 7 bases, with 12 bases remaining between them. Germline V gene data show CDR1 as SGHNT and CDR2 as YENEEA.

This chain connects TRBV24-1 to TRBJ2-1, with D perhaps matching TRBD1 or TRBD2 (5 bases each). The V gene's germline CDR1 is KGHDR and CDR2 SFDVKD. Trimming stripped 8 bases from V and 7 bases from J, with 14 bases between. The CDR3 runs to 13 residues. This CDR3 is CATTGTERNEQFF. DNA of the CDR3: TGTGCCACCACCGGGACGGAAAGGAATGAGCAGTTCTTC.

The chain links TRBV15 to TRBJ1-3; no clear D. Trimming took 1 base from V and 7 from J, leaving 2 bases between them. Germline V gives CDR1 LNHNV, CDR2 YYDKDF (reference sequence). This CDR3 has 11 amino acids. CDR3: CATSRGNTIYF. The CDR3 nucleotides read TGTGCCACCAGCAGAGGGAACACCATATATTTT.

The V gene is TRBV11-2, the J gene TRBJ1-1; D might be TRBD1 (5 bases). CDR1 SGHAT and CDR2 FQNNGV come from the germline V gene. This CDR3 has 15 residues. V dropped 5 bases and J dropped 1 base, with 14 bases sitting between them. CDR3 amino acids: CASSPSGQSNTEAFF. The CDR3 nucleotides are TGTGCCAGCAGCCCCAGCGGACAATCGAACACTGAAGCTTTCTTT.

The chain is built from TRBV2 and TRBJ2-1; D might be TRBD1 or TRBD2, each matching 5 bases. Germline CDR1 SNHLY, CDR2 FYNNEI. Trimming cost V 0 bases and J 11 bases, with 11 bases left between them. The CDR3 is made up of 13 amino acids. This CDR3 is CASSEALGRQQFF. The CDR3 DNA sequence: TGTGCCAGCAGTGAAGCCCTGGGACGTCAGCAGTTCTTC.

The DNA for the CDR3 is TGTGCCAGTAGTACCGGACAGGGTAGGTCCTACAATGAGCAGTTCTTC. It translates to CASSTGQGRSYNEQFF. V is TRBV19 and J is TRBJ2-1; 8 bases fit TRBD1. Germline values: CDR1 LNHDA, CDR2 SQIVND (reference sequence). The CDR3 is 16 amino acids. The ends lost 4 bases at V and 1 base at J; junction bases unmatched: 6. The entire variable domain, with the rest obtained from reference TRBV19 and TRBJ2-1, is as follows: DGGITQSPKYLFRKEGQNVTLSCEQNLNHDAMYWYRQDPGQGLRLIYYSQIVNDFQKGDIAEGYSVSREKKESFPLTVTSAQKNPTAFYLCASSTGQGRSYNEQFFGPGTRLTVL.

The V and J genes are TRBV3-1 (or the pseudogene TRBV3-2) and TRBJ1-4; TRBD1 matches 7 bases. CDR1 is LGHDT, CDR2 YNNKEL, per germline (reference sequence). The CDR3 is made up of 15 amino acids. Trimming took 6 bases from V and 4 from J; bases not matched to a gene: 8. The CDR3 nucleotides read TGTGCCAGCAGTTCAGGGGGGCAGGTTAATGAAAAACTGTTTTTT. It is translated as CASSSGGQVNEKLFF.

J is TRBJ1-3 and V is TRBV10-2; the D is unclear. The germline V and J ends were trimmed by 9 bases and 0 bases, with 12 bases remaining between them. Germline CDR1 is WSHSY and CDR2 is SAAADI. This CDR3 is built from 14 residues. The CDR3 reads CASLSGFSGNTIYF. In DNA, the CDR3 is TGCGCCAGTCTCTCGGGGTTCTCTGGAAACACCATATATTTT.

The chain employs TRBV18 and TRBJ1-5; unclear D gene. The CDR3 extends over 15 amino acids. The ends were cut back, 3 bases at V and 0 bases at J, with 9 bases in the middle. Germline CDR1 and CDR2: KGHSH and LQKENI. The CDR3 loop reads CASSPAANSNQPQHF. The CDR3 DNA is TGTGCCAGCTCACCCGCAGCGAATAGCAATCAGCCCCAGCATTTT.

The chain is built from TRBV6-5 and TRBJ2-2, with D possibly being TRBD1 (6 bases). Germline V gives CDR1 MNHEY, CDR2 SVGAGI. V lost 8 bases and J lost 7, with 11 bases in between. There are 12 residues in the CDR3. CDR3 coding DNA: TGTGCCAGCGACAGGAATTTCGGGGAGCTGTTTTTT. Amino acid sequence: CASDRNFGELFF.

Written as DNA, the CDR3 is TGTGCCAGCAGCGTGTATAATCCCATTTGGCATCATCAGCCCCAGCATTTT. This translates into CASSVYNPIWHHQPQHF. The rearrangement uses TRBV3-1 (or the pseudogene TRBV3-2) and TRBJ1-5; D unclear. V lost 5 bases to trimming and J lost 5 bases, with 22 bases between them. Looked up from germline, CDR1 is LGHDT and CDR2 is YNNKEL (reference sequence). The CDR3 covers 17 residues.

This chain joins TRBV19 and TRBJ2-6, with 7 bases identical to TRBD1. Germline-derived CDR1 and CDR2 are LNHDA and SQIVND (reference sequence). After removal of 5 bases from V and 4 bases from J, the junction contained 11 bases not matched to a gene. The CDR3 is made up of 17 amino acids. In DNA, the CDR3 is TGTGCCAGTAGTGTGGGACAGCCCCCAAGAGGGGCCAACGTCCTGACTTTC. Its protein product is CASSVGQPPRGANVLTF.

The J gene is TRBJ1-1, the V gene TRBV11-2, with D unclear. Between the trimmed V and J ends, which lost 1 base and 4 bases, there was a span of 10 bases. There are 14 residues in the CDR3. Germline lookup yields CDR1 SGHAT and CDR2 FQNNGV. The CDR3 spells CASSLALDGTEAFF. CDR3 DNA sequence: TGTGCCAGCAGCTTAGCCCTCGACGGCACTGAAGCTTTCTTT.

V gene TRBV6-5 combines with J gene TRBJ2-7; TRBD1 matches at 8 bases. The V gene end was trimmed by 0 bases and the J gene end by 3 bases; junction bases not matched to a gene: 4. Germline CDR1 is MNHEY and CDR2 is SVGAGI. CDR3 length: 15 amino acids. CDR3 residues: CASSYSGQELYEQYF. CDR3 bases: TGTGCCAGCAGTTACTCGGGACAGGAGCTCTACGAGCAGTACTTC.